The following is a T cell receptor (beta chain) sequence with its context. This sample is part of a study of cytomegalovirus exposure and HLA in healthy donors. Looked up from germline, CDR1 is SGDLS and CDR2 is YYNGEE. The ends lost 4 bases at V and 2 bases at J; junction bases unmatched: 10. This CDR3 contains 19 residues. Primers: 60 Vbeta forward and 13 Jbeta reverse. Produced via immunoSEQ multiplex PCR; TCRdb's table is partial and in-frame only. The sample features roughly 140,000 clones, with roughly 3% in its top ten. The source material was PBMCs. J is TRBJ2-2 and V is TRBV9, with 14 bases matching TRBD2. This TCR derives from a man aged 35 to 55 in good health and CMV-seronegative. CDR3 coding DNA: TGTGCCAGCAGCCTCAACCCCGGGACTAGCGGGGGAAACACCGGGGAGCTGTTTTTT. As protein: CASSLNPGTSGGNTGELFF.